The 28 T cell receptor beta chains below were found in one sample sequenced in a study of sequential checkpoint blockade in melanoma (dated by TCRdb to the late 2010s). This specimen's treatment or condition label, interpreted: randomized to nivolumab then ipilimumab (arm A) or the reverse (arm B). The method behind the library was the immunoSEQ multiplex PCR assay. Here the immuneACCESS table is served through TCRdb, limited to in-frame sequences with V and J called. Missing clones are a known gap in these copies; in checked studies unresolved V genes cover under half, and the rest lacks a known reason. This sample has about 38,000 clones in its table, and roughly 90% of those were observed once. Of the sample, 12% falls within the top ten clones. The specimen comprised CD8+ T cells sorted from blood (inferred from file names), sampled from a patient given nivolumab and ipilimumab in sequence. All receptors derive from a human donor with melanoma.

This clone was counted between two and nine times. The genes are TRBV7-9 and TRBJ1-1, with TRBD1 matching 7 bases. With 8 bases clipped from V and 8 bases from J, the junction kept 8 bases outside the gene matches. CDR3 length: 12 amino acids. Germline V gives CDR1 SEHNR, CDR2 FQNEAQ (reference sequence). DNA of the CDR3: TGTGCCAGCGACCCGGGACAGATCGAAGCTTTCTTT. It codes for CASDPGQIEAFF.

The chain has TRBV23-1 and TRBJ2-7; 9 nucleotides match TRBD2. TRBV23-1 qualifies as an ORF whose function is uncertain. The CDR3 contains 15 residues. Trimming removed 7 bases from V and 7 bases from J; junction bases left unmatched: 14. DNA for the CDR3: TGCGCCAGCACCCCCACCGGGACTAGCCTTTGGGAGCAGTACTTC. The encoded protein is CASTPTGTSLWEQYF.

The chain uses TRBV11-2 and TRBJ2-1, with 12 bases that match TRBD2. The germline CDR1 and CDR2 sequences are SGHAT and FQNNGV. The CDR3 length is 15 residues. Losses at the gene ends were 3 bases for V and 9 bases for J; bases not matched to a gene: 6. This CDR3 reads CASSFRTSGTAEQFF. DNA for the CDR3: TGTGCCAGCAGCTTTAGGACTAGCGGGACCGCTGAGCAGTTCTTC.

This chain uses TRBV7-8 with TRBJ2-1, with 10 bases that match TRBD2. V gave up 4 bases and J gave up 1 base; unmatched junction bases: 4. Germline V CDR1 and CDR2: SGHVS, FQNEAQ. CDR3 size: 16 residues. CDR3: CASSYLAGVSYNEQFF. As DNA, the CDR3 is TGTGCCAGCAGCTACCTAGCGGGAGTGTCCTACAATGAGCAGTTCTTC.

The chain uses TRBV4-1 and TRBJ2-1; no firm D call. Trimming removed 4 bases from V and 5 bases from J, with 12 bases in between. CDR1 and CDR2 from the germline V gene are MGHRA and YSYEKL. The CDR3 has 14 residues. Here the CDR3 reads CASSPPMGDNEQFF. The CDR3 DNA follows: TGCGCCAGCAGCCCCCCCATGGGCGACAATGAGCAGTTCTTC.

This chain links TRBV7-8 with TRBJ2-7, with 7 nucleotides matching TRBD1. Germline CDR1 reads SGHVS; CDR2 reads FQNEAQ. This CDR3 has 13 amino acids. The junction had 6 bases not matched to a gene; V was cut back by 4 bases and J by 6 bases. CDR3 bases: TGTGCCAGCAGCTCAACCACAGGGGTCGAGCAGTACGTC. Translation gives CASSSTTGVEQYV.

This clone was counted a single time. This rearrangement joins TRBV27 to TRBJ2-1; 15 bases line up with TRBD2. Unmatched junction bases numbered 10, after V lost 6 bases and J lost 4 bases. The CDR3 loop spans 18 amino acids. The germline gives CDR1 MNHEY, CDR2 SMNVEV (reference sequence). CDR3 sequence: CASRPTGLAGGKYNEQFF. In DNA form, the CDR3 reads TGTGCCAGCAGACCCACCGGACTAGCGGGAGGGAAATACAATGAGCAGTTCTTC.

The chain carries TRBV6-5 and TRBJ1-2; the D is unclear. The CDR3 is 13 residues long. The germline CDR1 and CDR2 sequences are MNHEY and SVGAGI. The V end lost 0 bases, the J end lost 6 bases, and 8 bases lay between the germline ends. The CDR3 DNA sequence: TGTGCCAGCAGTTACTCGGGGAGGGATGGCTACACCTTC. This sequence encodes CASSYSGRDGYTF.

The chain joins TRBV19 to TRBJ1-1; 11 positions agree with TRBD1. The CDR3 runs 13 residues. The J segment lost 5 bases and the V segment lost 7 bases, leaving 3 bases of the junction unmatched. From germline, CDR1 is LNHDA and CDR2 SQIVND (reference sequence). Here the CDR3 reads CASMDRGLTEAFF. CDR3 DNA sequence: TGTGCCAGTATGGACAGGGGGCTTACTGAAGCTTTCTTT.

The chain joins TRBV5-4 to TRBJ2-3; 13 nucleotides align to TRBD2. The CDR3 loop spans 15 amino acids. V shed 10 bases and J 4 bases; nucleotides not matched to a gene: 9. Looked up from germline, CDR1 is SGHNT and CDR2 is YYREEE (reference sequence). The DNA of the CDR3 is TGTGCCGACTGGCCGGGACTAGCGGGATCAGATACGCAGTATTTT. It codes for CADWPGLAGSDTQYF.

V gene TRBV19 combines with J gene TRBJ1-2; 7 positions agree with TRBD1. The CDR3 is made up of 16 amino acids. The V segment lost 6 bases and the J segment 1 base; nucleotides outside the gene matches: 11. Germline lookup yields CDR1 LNHDA and CDR2 SQIVND (reference sequence). In DNA, the CDR3 is TGTGCCAGTAGCCTACAGGGGACCGGTGGTAACTATGGCTACACCTTC. Protein sequence: CASSLQGTGGNYGYTF.

Concerning this clone itself: The junction departs from the called germline gene at one end, perhaps through a read error. This chain connects TRBV2 to TRBJ2-1; TRBD2 might be the D (7 bases). Germline assignment: CDR1 SNHLY and CDR2 FYNNEI. The CDR3 totals 15 residues. CDR3 amino acids: CASRGEGHPEGGRLF. The CDR3 coding sequence is TGTGCCAGCAGAGGGGAGGGACACCCAGAGGGAGGGAGGCTCTTC.

V and J are TRBV6-1 and TRBJ1-2; D gene unclear. Between the trimmed V and J ends, which lost 1 base and 12 bases, there was a span of 15 bases. The CDR3 consists of 13 residues. Germline V CDR1 and CDR2: MNHNS, SASEGT. CDR3 residues: CASSEEWPSGDTF. The CDR3 nucleotides read TGTGCCAGCAGTGAAGAATGGCCAAGCGGGGACACCTTC.

This chain links TRBV6-5 with TRBJ1-1; TRBD1 is a possible D gene (5 bases). The CDR3 runs to 14 residues. V gave up 6 bases and J gave up 4 bases, with 15 bases separating them. Germline CDR1 is MNHEY and CDR2 is SVGAGI. CDR3 DNA: TGTGCCAGCAGCCAGATCCGGGGGGGCACTGAAGCTTTCTTT. Translated: CASSQIRGGTEAFF.

This clone has only a few counts. The chain recombines TRBV7-9 with TRBJ1-2; 9 nucleotides align to TRBD1. This CDR3 contains 17 residues. Germline V CDR1 and CDR2: SEHNR, FQNEAQ (reference sequence). V shed 4 bases and J 2 bases; nucleotides not matched to a gene: 11. CDR3: CASSSPGQGLGNYGYTF. The DNA for the CDR3 is TGTGCCAGCAGCTCTCCGGGACAGGGCTTGGGGAACTATGGCTACACCTTC.

The gene calls are TRBV29-1 and TRBJ2-7; 8 nucleotides line up with TRBD2. The CDR3 sequence is 15 residues long. The germline V gene has CDR1 SQVTM and CDR2 ANQGSEA. V trimming: 0 bases; J trimming: 4 bases; junction bases outside the gene matches: 8. The CDR3 DNA reads TGCAGCGTTGAAGATAGCCTAGCGGGCTCTTACGAGCAGTACTTC. The encoded protein is CSVEDSLAGSYEQYF.

V and J are TRBV27 and TRBJ2-7, with a possible D match to TRBD2 (6 bases). The CDR3 runs to 15 residues. In germline, CDR1 is MNHEY, CDR2 SMNVEV (reference sequence). V was cut by 0 bases and J by 2 bases, with 11 bases left in between. CDR3 loop: CASSLSAGSPYEQYF. The CDR3 coding sequence is TGTGCCAGCAGTTTATCAGCGGGCAGCCCCTACGAGCAGTACTTC.

V usage is TRBV21-1 and J usage is TRBJ2-7; the D call of TRBD2 is as the table states it, not checked on the DNA. TRBV21-1 is a recognized pseudogene. The CDR3 runs to 18 residues. DNA for the CDR3: TGTGCCAGCAGCAAAGAGGGGACTAGCGGGAGAGAGACCTACGAGCAGTACGTC. It encodes CASSKEGTSGRETYEQYV.

The genes are TRBV9 and TRBJ2-5; 9 positions match TRBD2. J was trimmed by 5 bases and V by 4 bases; bases with no gene match: 6. Germline V gene lookup returns CDR1 SGDLS and CDR2 YYNGEE. The CDR3 sequence is 14 residues long. CDR3 sequence: CASSPRLAGETQYF. CDR3 DNA sequence: TGTGCCAGCAGCCCACGCCTAGCGGGGGAGACCCAGTACTTC.

This chain connects TRBV6-1 to TRBJ2-7, with 8 bases matching TRBD1. Looked up from germline, CDR1 is MNHNS and CDR2 is SASEGT. With 2 bases clipped from V and 6 bases from J, the junction kept 9 bases outside the gene matches. This CDR3 has 15 residues. CDR3 in DNA: TGTGCCAGCAGTGAACGGACAGGGCAAGGGGTCGAGCAGTACGTC. Protein sequence: CASSERTGQGVEQYV.

This clone showed up just a few times. The chain recombines TRBV11-2 with TRBJ2-1; 10 bases are shared with TRBD2. CDR1 and CDR2 from the germline V gene are SGHAT and FQNNGV. Losses at the gene ends were 5 bases for V and 10 bases for J; bases not matched to a gene: 11. This CDR3 region has 15 residues. DNA of the CDR3: TGTGCCAGCAGCCTAAGCACTAGCGGGATCGGCGAGCAGTTCTTC. Translation: CASSLSTSGIGEQFF.

V is TRBV27 and J is TRBJ2-1, with 7 nucleotides matching TRBD1. The J segment lost 1 base and the V segment lost 5 bases, leaving 5 bases of the junction unmatched. CDR3 length equals 15 residues. Germline V gene sequence: CDR1 MNHEY, CDR2 SMNVEV (reference sequence). The CDR3 region has the DNA TGTGCCAGCAGTCTTGACAGGGTTTCCTACAATGAGCAGTTCTTC. It specifies CASSLDRVSYNEQFF.

This clone was seen a few times. The rearrangement links TRBV6-6 to TRBJ1-4, with D unclear. V was shortened by 0 bases and J by 11 bases, with 16 bases between the two germline ends. This CDR3 region has 15 residues. The germline gives CDR1 MNHNY, CDR2 SVGAGI (reference sequence). The CDR3 region has the DNA TGTGCCAGCAGTTACTCTGACGCCCGGAGCCCCAAACTGTTTTTT. Protein: CASSYSDARSPKLFF.

The rearrangement joins TRBV4-2 to TRBJ2-1; D is unresolved. Trimming took 1 base from V and 2 from J, leaving 9 bases between them. CDR3 length: 15 amino acids. From germline, CDR1 is LGHNA and CDR2 YNFKEQ. The CDR3, as DNA: TGTGCCAGCAGCCAAGGACAACTCACCTACAATGAGCAGTTCTTC. This translates into CASSQGQLTYNEQFF.

The chain uses TRBV19 and TRBJ2-7; TRBD1 matches at 11 bases. V shed 1 base and J 6 bases; nucleotides not matched to a gene: 11. Germline V gene data show CDR1 as LNHDA and CDR2 as SQIVND (reference sequence). There are 17 residues in the CDR3. CDR3 protein: CASSIASSGTGGGEQYV. CDR3 coding DNA: TGTGCCAGTAGTATAGCATCCTCCGGGACAGGGGGAGGCGAGCAGTACGTC.

This chain connects TRBV4-2 to TRBJ2-1, with D perhaps matching TRBD1 (6 bases). CDR1 LGHNA and CDR2 YNFKEQ come from the germline V gene. Trimming left V 4 bases short and J 3 bases short, with 19 bases between. The CDR3 extends over 17 amino acids. The CDR3 DNA reads TGTGCCAGCAGCCCCAAACCAGACAGGACCTTCTACAATGAGCAGTTCTTC. This gives the protein CASSPKPDRTFYNEQFF.

V gene TRBV5-6 combines with J gene TRBJ2-3; a possible D gene is TRBD2 (6 bases). The germline V gene has CDR1 SGHDT and CDR2 YYEEEE. The ends were cut back, 5 bases at V and 4 bases at J, with 20 bases in the middle. The CDR3 is made up of 16 amino acids. The CDR3 nucleotides read TGTGCCAGCAGTATGGGGGGTAGCCTGGGGGCAGATACGCAGTATTTT. As protein: CASSMGGSLGADTQYF.

In this sample, this clone turned up once. For the CDR3, the DNA is TGTGCCAGCAGTTTAACGTGGGGGGCCTACAATGAGCAGTTCTTC. Its translation: CASSLTWGAYNEQFF. J is TRBJ2-1 and V is TRBV27, with D possibly TRBD2 on 6 matching bases. The CDR3 is 15 residues long. From germline, CDR1 is MNHEY and CDR2 SMNVEV (reference sequence). The V and J ends lost 2 bases and 2 bases respectively, with 10 bases between them.